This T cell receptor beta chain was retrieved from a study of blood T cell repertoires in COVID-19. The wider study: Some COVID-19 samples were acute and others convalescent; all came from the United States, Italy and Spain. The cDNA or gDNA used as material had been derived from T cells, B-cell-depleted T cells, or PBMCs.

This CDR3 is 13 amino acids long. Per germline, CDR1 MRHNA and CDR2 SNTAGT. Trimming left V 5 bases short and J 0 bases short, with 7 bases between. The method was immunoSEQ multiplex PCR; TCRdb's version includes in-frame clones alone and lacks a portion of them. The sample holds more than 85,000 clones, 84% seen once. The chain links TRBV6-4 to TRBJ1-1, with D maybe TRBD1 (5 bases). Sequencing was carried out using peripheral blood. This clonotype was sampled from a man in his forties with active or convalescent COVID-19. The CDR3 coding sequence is TGTGCCAGCAGTTTCAGGGTGAACACTGAAGCTTTCTTT. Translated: CASSFRVNTEAFF.